This T cell receptor beta chain was sequenced during a study of CD8 T cells in ankylosing spondylitis. The germline gives CDR1 KGHDR, CDR2 SFDVKD. Trimming took 5 bases from V and 6 from J; bases not matched to a gene: 13. CDR3 size: 17 residues. This clonotype was counted ten times or more. TCRdb re-derived calls from the 5' RACE reads in MiXCR, one entry per CDR3 protein. The sample includes under 200,000 distinct CDR3 sequences, 9.5% to 10% of them seen just once. Sample: blood, either unsorted or a sorted T cell fraction (not recorded which). J is TRBJ2-1 and V is TRBV24-1; TRBD2 matches at 9 bases. The source is a female donor with ankylosing spondylitis or in good health (not recorded which). The CDR3 bases are TGTGCCACCAGTGGACAAGCGGCGGGAGGGGAGACCAATGAGCAGTTCTTC. It yields the protein CATSGQAAGGETNEQFF.